This is a list of T cell receptor beta chains from one sample in a study of graft-versus-host responses after intestinal transplantation. Clones were sequenced by immunoSEQ multiplex PCR, and TCRdb holds only the in-frame ones, with some missing. The sample has about 63,000 clones, around nine tenths seen once. Specimen: ileum tissue, collected 350 to 400 days after transplant. These receptors were taken from a human patient who received an intestinal transplant, so some T cells may come from the graft donor. Both conserved end residues are part of each CDR3. A D gene is named only where the DNA matches it firmly. Only part of the rows carry a size: once, few, many, or a class if the clone is expanded.

size	V	J	D	CDR3	DNA
once	TRBV18	TRBJ1-1	-	CASSPPKEAGNTEAFF	TGTGCCAGCTCACCACCGAAGGAGGCGGGGAACACTGAAGCTTTCTTT
-	TRBV30	TRBJ1-1	-	CAWSPRIPGGLTEAFF	TGTGCCTGGAGTCCCCGCATCCCGGGGGGCTTGACTGAAGCTTTCTTT
-	TRBV5-1	TRBJ2-7	TRBD2	CASSLGDYYEQYF	TGCGCCAGCAGCTTGGGGGACTACTACGAGCAGTACTTC
-	TRBV2	TRBJ2-7	-	CASSRPGALSEQYF	TGTGCCAGCAGCAGACCGGGAGCACTGAGCGAGCAGTACTTC
-	TRBV6-5	TRBJ1-5	TRBD1	CASRGQGYQPQHF	TGTGCCAGCAGGGGACAGGGCTATCAGCCCCAGCATTTT
-	TRBV11-1	TRBJ2-2	-	CASSLASGNTGELFF	TGTGCCAGCAGCTTAGCTAGCGGGAACACCGGGGAGCTGTTTTTT
once	TRBV6-5	TRBJ2-2	TRBD2	CASRAGGGELFF	TGTGCCAGCAGGGCGGGAGGTGGGGAGCTGTTTTTT
few	TRBV10-3	TRBJ2-3	TRBD2	CAIRPGLAGPPDTQYF	TGTGCCATCAGACCGGGACTAGCGGGACCCCCAGATACGCAGTATTTT
once	TRBV14	TRBJ1-6	-	CASSQTQGANSPLHF	TGTGCCAGCAGCCAGACTCAGGGTGCGAATTCACCCCTCCACTTT
few	TRBV11-3	TRBJ2-3	-	CASSGSYTDTQYF	TGTGCCAGCAGCGGATCCTACACAGATACGCAGTATTTT
-	TRBV29-1	TRBJ2-7	-	CSVATGSPAHEQYF	TGCAGCGTCGCTACAGGGTCCCCTGCCCACGAGCAGTACTTC
-	TRBV27	TRBJ2-7	-	CASSPSHSTHLSYEQYF	TGTGCCAGCAGTCCTTCACACTCCACCCATCTTTCCTACGAGCAGTACTTC
-	TRBV15	TRBJ2-1	-	CATSRVSEQFF	TGTGCCACCAGCAGAGTAAGTGAGCAGTTCTTC
-	TRBV21-1	TRBJ1-5	-	CASSRPHQPQHF	TGTGCCAGCAGTCGACCCCATCAGCCCCAGCATTTT
-	TRBV6-1	TRBJ2-7	-	CASSDWGHEQYF	TGTGCCAGCAGTGATTGGGGCCACGAGCAGTACTTC
-	TRBV6-5	TRBJ1-1	-	CASRRNTEAFF	TGTGCCAGCAGGAGGAACACTGAAGCTTTCTTT
once	TRBV2	TRBJ2-1	-	CASSVDTNEQFF	TGTGCCAGCAGTGTGGACACCAATGAGCAGTTCTTC
-	TRBV5-6	TRBJ1-2	-	CASSPLGGASGYTF	TGTGCCAGCAGCCCGCTGGGGGGGGCAAGTGGCTACACCTTC
-	TRBV6-5	TRBJ2-2	TRBD2	CASSYDSAGDGELFF	TGTGCCAGCAGTTACGATTCAGCGGGGGACGGGGAGCTGTTTTTT
-	TRBV2	TRBJ1-3	TRBD1	CASKNRGGNTIYF	TGTGCCAGCAAGAACAGGGGTGGAAACACCATATATTTT
-	TRBV7-2	TRBJ2-1	TRBD2	CASSSPWTSHNEQFF	TGTGCCAGCAGCTCCCCTTGGACTAGCCACAATGAGCAGTTCTTC
-	TRBV9	TRBJ2-2	TRBD1	CASSVDPRAGGFGGELFF	TGTGCCAGCAGCGTAGACCCCAGAGCAGGGGGCTTTGGCGGGGAGCTGTTTTTT
-	TRBV10-3	TRBJ1-5	-	CAISLGGNQPQHF	TGTGCCATCAGTTTAGGGGGCAATCAGCCCCAGCATTTT
-	TRBV2	TRBJ1-2	TRBD1	CASSESYLGQGRKGYTF	TGTGCCAGCAGTGAATCTTATTTGGGACAGGGAAGGAAAGGCTACACCTTC
-	TRBV27	TRBJ2-2	-	CASSFQQGTGELFF	TGTGCCAGCAGTTTCCAACAGGGAACCGGGGAGCTGTTTTTT
-	TRBV28	TRBJ1-4	-	CASSSPGQMNEKLFF	TGTGCCAGCAGTTCCCCGGGACAAATGAATGAAAAACTGTTTTTT
-	TRBV6-5	TRBJ1-2	-	CASSYSGGDGYTF	TGTGCCAGCAGTTACTCAGGAGGGGATGGCTACACCTTC
-	TRBV9	TRBJ2-1	TRBD2	CASSVSGGGNEQFF	TGTGCCAGCAGCGTTAGCGGGGGTGGCAATGAGCAGTTCTTC
-	TRBV9	TRBJ2-3	TRBD2	CASSVGGRTSGTDTQYF	TGTGCCAGCAGCGTAGGGGGGAGGACTAGCGGCACAGATACGCAGTATTTT
-	TRBV29-1	TRBJ1-1	-	CSVLGTGNTEAFF	TGCAGCGTTCTAGGGACCGGGAACACTGAAGCTTTCTTT
medium-sized	TRBV2	TRBJ2-1	-	CASSWNEQFF	TGTGCCAGCAGCTGGAATGAGCAGTTCTTC
-	TRBV11-1	TRBJ1-1	-	CASSFNTLNTEAFF	TGTGCCAGCAGCTTTAATACCTTGAACACTGAAGCTTTCTTT
-	TRBV16	TRBJ2-7	TRBD1	CASEQGSEQYF	TGTGCCAGCGAACAGGGGAGCGAGCAGTACTTC
once	TRBV5-1	TRBJ2-5	-	CASMQGGWEETQYF	TGCGCCAGCATGCAGGGGGGATGGGAAGAGACCCAGTACTTC
-	TRBV4-1	TRBJ1-1	-	CASSQVNRETEAFF	TGCGCCAGCAGCCAAGTGAACAGGGAGACTGAAGCTTTCTTT
-	TRBV5-5	TRBJ2-7	-	CASSITGGPYEQYF	TGTGCCAGCAGCATAACCGGGGGGCCCTACGAGCAGTACTTC
-	TRBV7-3	TRBJ1-1	-	CASSSTTYAEAFF	TGTGCCAGCAGCTCGACGACATACGCTGAAGCTTTCTTT
-	TRBV2	TRBJ2-7	-	CASIGDPYEQYF	TGTGCCAGCATAGGCGACCCCTACGAGCAGTACTTC
-	TRBV14	TRBJ2-3	-	CASSLLTDTQYF	TGTGCCAGCAGCTTACTTACAGATACGCAGTATTTT
-	TRBV29-1	TRBJ2-1	TRBD2	CSALAGLYNEQFF	TGCAGCGCCTTAGCGGGGCTCTACAATGAGCAGTTCTTC
once	TRBV28	TRBJ2-4	-	CASSPTGSKNIQYF	TGTGCCAGCAGCCCTACAGGGTCCAAAAACATTCAGTACTTC
few	TRBV7-8	TRBJ2-2	-	CASSLIMNTGELFF	TGTGCCAGCAGCTTAATTATGAACACCGGGGAGCTGTTTTTT
-	TRBV5-6	TRBJ2-5	TRBD1	CASSLETTGFGETQYF	TGTGCCAGCAGCTTGGAAACGACAGGGTTTGGGGAGACCCAGTACTTC
-	TRBV9	TRBJ1-3	-	CASSDIGRPGNTIYF	TGTGCCAGCAGCGATATAGGGAGGCCTGGAAACACCATATATTTT
-	TRBV9	TRBJ1-3	TRBD1	CASSVGTGVSGNTIYF	TGTGCCAGCAGCGTAGGCACAGGGGTCTCTGGAAACACCATATATTTT
-	TRBV5-4	TRBJ2-7	-	CASSWGSDEQYF	TGTGCCAGCAGCTGGGGGAGCGACGAGCAGTACTTC